This TCR beta chain was captured by sequencing in a study of T-cell reconstitution after alpha-beta-depleted transplantation in children. Study-wide results and limits: Once a year had passed after transplant, T-cell counts and diversity came mostly from newly produced T cells.

This clonotype was counted between two and nine times. The antigen is undetermined. This CDR3 is 14 amino acids long. The V end was cut by 5 bases, the J end by 1 base, with 12 bases between. The germline V gene has CDR1 MDHEN and CDR2 SYDVKM. Preparing the TCRbeta library involved the use of unique molecular identifiers. TCRdb independently ran MiXCR on the PCR reads; one entry per CDR3 protein. The profile shows some 460,000 distinct CDR3 sequences, 15% to 20% of them singletons. The chain joins TRBV28 to TRBJ2-7; D possibly uses TRBD1 or TRBD2 (5 bases each). The sequence derives from a boy under three years old who had a stem cell transplant for Wiskott-Aldrich syndrome, so the T cells may come from the graft donor. Specimen: PBMCs, mostly from graft donor cells, collected 360 days after TCRalphabeta/CD19-depleted stem cell transplant. This CDR3 is CASSPGAGSYEQYF. The CDR3 DNA is TGTGCCAGCAGTCCCGGGGCAGGGTCCTACGAGCAGTACTTC.